This TCR beta chain was recovered during a study of T cells in Graves' hyperthyroidism and ophthalmopathy. Across the whole study: Blood was drawn when the patient was first diagnosed and still untreated. Study findings and constraints: Most thyroid clonotypes that were expanded above 0.001 also turned up in blood. Prediction of ophthalmopathy progression came a median roughly 7.1 months pre-onset.

Amplified TCR beta CDR3 regions came from RNA transcripts. First-round RT-PCR of the TCR CDR3 relied on the HTBI primer set. Via MiXCR, TCRdb re-called the multiplex PCR reads, giving one row per CDR3 protein. The sample consists of some 620,000 distinct CDR3 sequences, 15% to 20% of them appearing once. The PBMCs had their origin in roughly 9.8 ml of fresh peripheral blood. Turning to this clonotype: Its cognate antigen is unknown. A much larger clonotype is one base distant, so this may be a read error.

CDR1 and CDR2 from the germline V gene are SGHAT and FQNNGV. There are 16 residues in the CDR3. V lost 1 base, J lost 4 bases, and 15 bases lay in between. The TCR sequence derives from a woman aged 25 to 39 with Graves' hyperthyroidism. Specimen: blood. The chain combines TRBV11-2 with TRBJ2-3; D unclear. The DNA for the CDR3 is TGTGCCAGCAGCTTAGGACTCATGCAGTTTCCAGATACGCAGTATTTT. It encodes CASSLGLMQFPDTQYF.